This T cell receptor (beta chain) was found in a study of blood T cells in healthy people across ages. Only a few counts were recorded for this clonotype. V lost 5 bases to trimming and J lost 10 bases; unmatched junction nucleotides: 12. CDR3 length equals 15 residues. CDR1 is LGHDT and CDR2 is YNNKEL in the germline V gene (reference sequence). The authors ran a second PCR of 7 to 11 cycles using a sample-barcoded 5' primer and a J-beta primer mix. Using its own MiXCR run on the 5' RACE reads, TCRdb lists one record per CDR3 protein. Among about 1.8 million distinct CDR3 sequences listed, 49% were seen once.

The sequence derives from a woman in her 40s in good health. The material sequenced was blood. V and J are TRBV3-1 and TRBJ2-1; 9 bases fit TRBD1. The DNA of the CDR3 is TGTGCCAGCAGCGGAGGGACAGGGACCCTATCCGAGCAGTTCTTC. Translating gives CASSGGTGTLSEQFF.